A single sample gave rise to the 25 T cell receptor beta chains below, sequenced in a study of blood T cells in healthy people across ages (dated by TCRdb to about 2015). Library preparation employed 5' RACE. Sequencing relied on an Illumina HiSeq 2500. The second PCR ran for roughly 7 to 11 cycles and used a J-beta primer mix along with a sample-barcoded 5' primer. The raw public data were reprocessed by TCRdb itself: fastp quality trimming at Q25, MiXCR clonotype calling, in-frame beta chains only. Rows with a matching CDR3 protein are joined into one entry that keeps the most common DNA and genes. The sample table contains some 560,000 distinct CDR3 sequences; only one count was recorded for about 27% of them. Over 3.5% of the sample rests with the top ten. The sample was also linked to a second study, of T cells of mothers and their children.

Specimen: blood. The receptors were sampled from a boy aged 2 to 10 in good health.

The chain links TRBV12-3 or TRBV12-4 to TRBJ1-2, with D unresolved. The germline V and J ends were trimmed by 8 bases and 1 base, with 11 bases remaining between them. CDR3 length equals 13 residues. As DNA, the CDR3 is TGTGCCAGCGGCAGAGATATTAACTATGGCTACACCTTC. Translating it yields CASGRDINYGYTF.

This clonotype was detected only once. The rearrangement uses TRBV20-1 and TRBJ2-1; TRBD2 aligns across 10 bases. With V trimmed by 1 base and J by 4 bases, 7 bases remained unmatched. The CDR3 consists of 16 residues. Germline CDR1 and CDR2: DFQATT and SNEGSKA (reference sequence). CDR3 residues: CSARVASGSKYNEQFF. DNA of the CDR3: TGCAGTGCTAGAGTGGCTAGCGGGAGTAAGTACAATGAGCAGTTCTTC.

This clonotype occurred once. This may come from a read error, since a much larger clone is one base off. This sequence joins TRBV25-1 and TRBJ2-7; 8 bases line up with TRBD2. The germline V gene has CDR1 MGHDK and CDR2 SYGVNS. V was clipped by 2 bases and J by 4 bases; unmatched bases: 10. The CDR3 covers 16 residues. DNA of the CDR3: TGTGCCAGCAGTGAACGGGGGGGGACAAGGGCATACGAGCAGTACTTC. It translates to CASSERGGTRAYEQYF.

The rearrangement links TRBV20-1 to TRBJ1-1; maybe TRBD1 (5 bases). CDR1 and CDR2 from the germline V gene are DFQATT and SNEGSKA (reference sequence). V was cut by 6 bases and J by 6 bases, with 29 bases left in between. The CDR3 runs to 17 residues. This chain's CDR3 is CSASSPGQGNSVAEAFF. Here the CDR3 DNA reads TGCAGTGCCAGCTCCCCAGGGCAGGGTAATTCGGTGGCTGAAGCTTTCTTT.

This chain joins TRBV10-3 and TRBJ2-1, with D uncertain. The CDR3 length is 12 residues. Germline CDR1 reads ENHRY; CDR2 reads SYGVKD. V lost 10 bases and J lost 8, with 15 bases in between. DNA of the CDR3: TGTGCCACGTCCGAGGTCCGGGATGAGCAGTTCTTC. This sequence encodes CATSEVRDEQFF.

This clonotype was seen a handful of times. The chain links TRBV7-3 to TRBJ2-3; D may be TRBD1 or TRBD2 (6 bases each). Trimming removed 2 bases from V and 4 bases from J, with 13 bases in between. The germline V gene has CDR1 SGHTA and CDR2 FQGTGA. This CDR3 contains 15 residues. The CDR3 nucleotides read TGTGCCAGCAGCTTACCGGGGGCCAAGTCAGATACGCAGTATTTT. Protein: CASSLPGAKSDTQYF.

The chain recombines TRBV5-1 with TRBJ1-2, with D unclear. Germline lookup yields CDR1 SGHRS and CDR2 YFSETQ. CDR3 length: 13 residues. V was trimmed by 4 bases and J by 6 bases, leaving 13 bases between them. CDR3 in amino acids: CASSTGNLDGYTF. The CDR3 DNA is TGCGCCAGCAGCACTGGAAACTTAGATGGCTACACCTTC.

The sample holds a few counts of this clonotype. J is TRBJ2-7 and V is TRBV6-6, with TRBD2 as a possible D gene (7 bases). Germline CDR1 is MNHNY and CDR2 is SVGAGI (reference sequence). Trimming took 2 bases from V and 2 from J, leaving 13 bases between them. This CDR3 region has 15 residues. Here the CDR3 reads CASSYRRGRPYEQYF. The CDR3 DNA reads as TGTGCCAGCAGTTACCGGCGGGGGCGCCCCTACGAGCAGTACTTC.

The rearrangement links TRBV20-1 to TRBJ2-3; 13 bases fit TRBD2. The CDR3 sequence is 20 residues long. V shed 5 bases and J 2 bases; nucleotides not matched to a gene: 19. Germline loops: CDR1 DFQATT, CDR2 SNEGSKA (reference sequence). The CDR3 DNA is TGCAGTGCTGATACCGGACTAGCGGGAGCCAATGCGCTAGTCACAGATACGCAGTATTTT. Its protein product is CSADTGLAGANALVTDTQYF.

This clonotype showed up just a few times. This chain links TRBV14 with TRBJ2-5; D unclear. This CDR3 is 15 amino acids long. V shed 0 bases and J shed 3 bases, with 11 bases lying between them. Per the germline V gene, CDR1 is SGHDN and CDR2 is FVKESK. The CDR3 nucleotides read TGTGCCAGCAGCCAAGAACATGCTTTTGAAGAGACCCAGTACTTC. This gives the protein CASSQEHAFEETQYF.

This clonotype was detected a few times. The V and J genes are TRBV7-8 and TRBJ2-1; tentative D call: TRBD2 (6 bases). V gave up 2 bases and J gave up 6 bases, with 14 bases separating them. From germline, CDR1 is SGHVS and CDR2 FQNEAQ. This CDR3 is built from 15 residues. Here the CDR3 DNA reads TGTGCCAGCAGCTTACAGCTTAGCGGATCCAATGAGCAGTTCTTC. Amino acids: CASSLQLSGSNEQFF. Looking up the rest from reference TRBV7-8 and TRBJ2-1 gives the full variable domain: GAGVSQSPRYKVAKRGQDVALRCDPISGHVSLFWYQQALGQGPEFLTYFQNEAQLDKSGLPSDRFFAERPEGSVSTLKIQRTQQEDSAVYLCASSLQLSGSNEQFFGPGTRLTVL.

V gene TRBV7-8 combines with J gene TRBJ2-3; 12 bases are a match to TRBD2. The CDR3 loop spans 21 amino acids. The germline V gene has CDR1 SGHVS and CDR2 FQNEAQ. Losses at the gene ends were 2 bases for V and 1 base for J; bases not matched to a gene: 16. CDR3 in amino acids: CASSLPAGTSGSPGGTDTQYF. CDR3 in DNA: TGTGCCAGCAGCTTACCAGCCGGGACTAGCGGGTCCCCTGGGGGCACAGATACGCAGTATTTT. Using reference TRBV7-8 and TRBJ2-3 for the parts outside the CDR3, the full variable domain is GAGVSQSPRYKVAKRGQDVALRCDPISGHVSLFWYQQALGQGPEFLTYFQNEAQLDKSGLPSDRFFAERPEGSVSTLKIQRTQQEDSAVYLCASSLPAGTSGSPGGTDTQYFGPGTRLTVL.

In this sample, this clonotype turned up many times. The CDR3, as DNA: TGTGCCAGCAGTCCGGGACTAGCTGATGCAGAGACCCAGTACTTC. This gives the protein CASSPGLADAETQYF. The gene calls are TRBV6-2 or TRBV6-3 and TRBJ2-5; TRBD2 agrees at 9 bases. The V segment lost 5 bases and the J segment 4 bases; nucleotides outside the gene matches: 8. CDR3 length equals 15 residues. The V gene's germline CDR1 is MNHEY and CDR2 SVGEGT.

The table lists this clonotype with many counts. V is TRBV7-2 and J is TRBJ1-5; D unresolved. There are 14 residues in the CDR3. The V end lost 3 bases, the J end lost 2 bases, and 8 bases lay between the germline ends. Germline values: CDR1 SGHTA, CDR2 FQGNSA. The CDR3 spells CASSLKGGNQPQHF. The CDR3 DNA follows: TGTGCCAGCAGCTTGAAAGGAGGCAATCAGCCCCAGCATTTT.

To note about this clonotype: The conserved final phenylalanine or tryptophan is absent from the CDR3, which likely points to a read error. The rearrangement joins TRBV4-1 to TRBJ1-1; a possible D gene is TRBD1 (6 bases). The germline CDR1 and CDR2 sequences are MGHRA and YSYEKL. The CDR3 covers 16 residues. The germline V and J ends were trimmed by 1 base and 4 bases, with 16 bases remaining between them. CDR3 in DNA: TGCGCCAGCAGCCAAGTAGGCACAGGGAGTCGCACTGAAGCTTTCTCT. This translates into CASSQVGTGSRTEAFS.

The chain employs TRBV15 and TRBJ2-5, with 8 bases fitting TRBD2. The V gene end was trimmed by 5 bases and the J gene end by 1 base; junction bases not matched to a gene: 9. CDR3 length equals 16 residues. CDR1 is LNHNV and CDR2 is YYDKDF in the germline V gene (reference sequence). CDR3 nucleotides: TGTGCCACCAGCGGTACACTAGCGGAGCGCCAAGAGACCCAGTACTTC. This translates into CATSGTLAERQETQYF.

This clonotype was recorded at least ten times. The gene calls are TRBV9 and TRBJ2-2; 10 nucleotides align to TRBD2. The CDR3 consists of 17 residues. Trimming cost V 2 bases and J 2 bases; bases outside gene matches: 6. CDR1 SGDLS and CDR2 YYNGEE come from the germline V gene. CDR3 amino acids: CASSVLAGAGNTGELFF. Written as DNA, the CDR3 is TGTGCCAGCAGCGTTCTAGCGGGAGCTGGCAACACCGGGGAGCTGTTTTTT. The full variable domain, with the rest looked up from reference TRBV9 and TRBJ2-2, is DSGVTQTPKHLITATGQRVTLRCSPRSGDLSVYWYQQSLDQGLQFLIQYYNGEERAKGNILERFSAQQFPDLHSELNLSSLELGDSALYFCASSVLAGAGNTGELFFGEGSRLTVL.

This clonotype has more than one count but fewer than ten. The rearrangement links TRBV6-5 to TRBJ2-5; no definite D call. Between the trimmed V and J ends, which lost 5 bases and 2 bases, there was a span of 12 bases. Germline V CDR1 and CDR2: MNHEY, SVGAGI. This CDR3 spans 14 amino acids. The CDR3 loop is CASSKRGLQETQYF. In nucleotides, the CDR3 is TGTGCCAGCAGTAAACGAGGCCTACAAGAGACCCAGTACTTC.

This clonotype showed up just a few times. The V call is TRBV12-3 or TRBV12-4, the J call TRBJ2-5; 8 bases fit TRBD1. There are 14 residues in the CDR3. The trim removed 5 bases at V and 0 bases at J, leaving 2 bases unmatched. The CDR3 DNA reads TGTGCCAGCAGTCAGGACAGGGACCAAGAGACCCAGTACTTC. Encoded protein: CASSQDRDQETQYF.

This clonotype was counted a few times. This chain connects TRBV12-3 or TRBV12-4 to TRBJ2-4; 7 bases are shared with TRBD2. CDR3 length: 15 amino acids. V was pared by 8 bases and J by 3 bases, with 10 bases of the junction left unmatched. As DNA, the CDR3 is TGTGCCAGCCTTGCGTGGGGGAGGGACAAAAACATTCAGTACTTC. Protein: CASLAWGRDKNIQYF.

This clonotype was seen a handful of times. V gene TRBV20-1 combines with J gene TRBJ1-5; D unresolved. There are 14 residues in the CDR3. V was cut by 3 bases and J by 3 bases, with 12 bases left in between. The germline CDR1 and CDR2 sequences are DFQATT and SNEGSKA (reference sequence). CDR3 bases: TGCAGTGCTAGTGTCGGCGGATCCAATCAGCCCCAGCATTTT. Amino acids: CSASVGGSNQPQHF.

This chain uses TRBV7-8 with TRBJ2-1; D unresolved. Germline CDR1 is SGHVS and CDR2 is FQNEAQ. The CDR3 length is 13 residues. The V end lost 5 bases, the J end lost 5 bases, and 10 bases lay between the germline ends. CDR3 region: CASSPRYNNEQFF. The CDR3 region has the DNA TGTGCCAGCAGCCCCCGATACAACAATGAGCAGTTCTTC.

Only a few counts were recorded for this clonotype. The chain uses TRBV7-9 and TRBJ2-5; 9 nucleotides line up with TRBD1. This CDR3 has 16 residues. Germline V gene sequence: CDR1 SEHNR, CDR2 FQNEAQ (reference sequence). With V trimmed by 4 bases and J by 5 bases, 11 bases remained unmatched. Here the CDR3 reads CASSSARTGDAETQYF. The CDR3 DNA reads TGTGCCAGCAGCTCCGCCCGGACAGGGGACGCGGAGACCCAGTACTTC.

The V gene is TRBV27, the J gene TRBJ2-3; D not certain. The CDR3 runs 13 residues. The germline V gene encodes CDR1 MNHEY and CDR2 SMNVEV (reference sequence). V lost 0 bases and J 4 bases, leaving 5 bases between the germline ends. CDR3 loop: CASSLSPADTQYF. The CDR3 DNA sequence: TGTGCCAGCAGTTTATCGCCGGCAGATACGCAGTATTTT.

The gene calls are TRBV7-9 and TRBJ2-7; D gene ambiguous. This CDR3 contains 16 residues. V lost 0 bases, J lost 2 bases, and 14 bases lay in between. Germline values: CDR1 SEHNR, CDR2 FQNEAQ (reference sequence). This CDR3 is CASSLAVGRPAYEQYF. The CDR3 bases are TGTGCCAGCAGCTTAGCGGTGGGCAGGCCGGCCTACGAGCAGTACTTC.